These T cell receptor beta chains were read from a single sample in a study of T cell responses to AZD1222 COVID-19 vaccine. Profiling relied on immunoSEQ multiplex PCR, and the TCRdb table lists in-frame clones only, not all of them. The table lists about 17,000 clones, 80% of them singletons. The sequencing here drew on peripheral blood, taken 28 days after the second AZD1222 dose. These receptor sequences come from an adult who received the AZD1222 COVID-19 vaccine. CDR3s include the opening cysteine and the closing phenylalanine or tryptophan. The order of the fields is J gene, clone size, D gene, V gene, CDR3 DNA, CDR3 protein. A D gene is named only where the DNA matches it firmly. Clone sizes are given selectively: once, few, many, or a class where the clone is expanded.

j_gene: TRBJ2-7; abundance: NA; d_gene: NA; v_gene: TRBV7-2; CDR3nt: TGTGCCAGCAGCTCCTACCTCTCCTACGAGCAGTACTTC; CDR3aa: CASSSYLSYEQYF
j_gene: TRBJ2-7; abundance: NA; d_gene: NA; v_gene: TRBV4-1; CDR3nt: TGCGCCAGCAGCCAAGACTGGAGCGGAACCTACGAGCAGTACTTC; CDR3aa: CASSQDWSGTYEQYF
j_gene: TRBJ1-5; abundance: NA; d_gene: TRBD1; v_gene: TRBV7-2; CDR3nt: TGTGCCAGCAGACCCCAGGGGGCGTCGGGTCAGCCCCAGCATTTT; CDR3aa: CASRPQGASGQPQHF
j_gene: TRBJ2-7; abundance: NA; d_gene: TRBD2; v_gene: TRBV4-3; CDR3nt: TGCGCCAGCAGCCAAGACAGGACTAGTGGTTTCGAGCAGTACTTC; CDR3aa: CASSQDRTSGFEQYF
j_gene: TRBJ2-2; abundance: once; d_gene: NA; v_gene: TRBV19; CDR3nt: TGTGCCAGTAGTATTTGGGCCGGGGAGCTGTTTTTT; CDR3aa: CASSIWAGELFF
j_gene: TRBJ1-4; abundance: NA; d_gene: NA; v_gene: TRBV9; CDR3nt: TGTGCCAGCAGCGCACTAACAGGTGATAATGAAAAACTGTTTTTT; CDR3aa: CASSALTGDNEKLFF
j_gene: TRBJ1-3; abundance: NA; d_gene: NA; v_gene: TRBV18; CDR3nt: TGTGCCAGCTCACCATCCTCCGGGACCATTGGAAACACCATATATTTT; CDR3aa: CASSPSSGTIGNTIYF
j_gene: TRBJ1-5; abundance: few; d_gene: TRBD1; v_gene: TRBV19; CDR3nt: TGTGCCAGCCATGACAGGGGAAGTCAGCCCCAGCATTTT; CDR3aa: CASHDRGSQPQHF
j_gene: TRBJ2-7; abundance: once; d_gene: NA; v_gene: TRBV6-2/TRBV6-3; CDR3nt: TGTGCCAGCAGTTACAACGTCTACGAGCAGTACTTC; CDR3aa: CASSYNVYEQYF
j_gene: TRBJ1-2; abundance: NA; d_gene: TRBD1; v_gene: TRBV6-6; CDR3nt: TGTGCCAGCAGTTACTCGGGCACAGGGGCCTATGGCTACACCTTC; CDR3aa: CASSYSGTGAYGYTF
j_gene: TRBJ1-5; abundance: NA; d_gene: NA; v_gene: TRBV10-2; CDR3nt: TGCGCCAGCAGTGAGAGATTCCAACAGCCCCAGCATTTT; CDR3aa: CASSERFQQPQHF
j_gene: TRBJ1-5; abundance: NA; d_gene: TRBD1; v_gene: TRBV2; CDR3nt: TGTGCCAGCAGCTTGGGGACAGGCGGGAATCAGCCCCAGCATTTT; CDR3aa: CASSLGTGGNQPQHF
j_gene: TRBJ1-1; abundance: NA; d_gene: TRBD1; v_gene: TRBV14; CDR3nt: TGTGCCAGCAGCCAAGCCCGGGACAGGATGGGCACTGAAGCTTTCTTT; CDR3aa: CASSQARDRMGTEAFF
j_gene: TRBJ1-5; abundance: few; d_gene: TRBD1; v_gene: TRBV7-9; CDR3nt: TGTGCCAGCAGCGATGGACAGGGGGGTCATCAGCCCCAGCATTTT; CDR3aa: CASSDGQGGHQPQHF
j_gene: TRBJ1-1; abundance: NA; d_gene: NA; v_gene: TRBV7-6; CDR3nt: TGTGCCAGCAGCTTAGAAAGGGGCGGTAGCACTGAAGCTTTCTTT; CDR3aa: CASSLERGGSTEAFF
j_gene: TRBJ1-5; abundance: NA; d_gene: NA; v_gene: TRBV19; CDR3nt: TGTGCCAGTAGTATATTAGATGGGGCAGATAATCAGCCCCAGCATTTT; CDR3aa: CASSILDGADNQPQHF
j_gene: TRBJ1-1; abundance: NA; d_gene: TRBD1; v_gene: TRBV6-5; CDR3nt: TGTGCCAGCAAAGGATGGACAGGGAACACTGAAGCTTTCTTT; CDR3aa: CASKGWTGNTEAFF
j_gene: TRBJ2-7; abundance: NA; d_gene: NA; v_gene: TRBV11-2; CDR3nt: TGTGCCAGCAGCTTAGGGCAGATATTATACGAGCAGTACTTC; CDR3aa: CASSLGQILYEQYF
j_gene: TRBJ1-5; abundance: NA; d_gene: NA; v_gene: TRBV13; CDR3nt: TGTGCCAGCAGCTTAGGCGCTGGGGGCCATCAGCCCCAGCATTTT; CDR3aa: CASSLGAGGHQPQHF
j_gene: TRBJ1-2; abundance: NA; d_gene: NA; v_gene: TRBV5-4; CDR3nt: TGTGCCAGCAGCTTGGGGCAGGGCCACGCGAGCTATGGCTACACCTTC; CDR3aa: CASSLGQGHASYGYTF
j_gene: TRBJ2-1; abundance: NA; d_gene: TRBD1; v_gene: TRBV5-1; CDR3nt: TGCGCCAGCAGCTTGGTCCGGGACAGGGGCCTCTCCTACAATGAGCAGTTCTTC; CDR3aa: CASSLVRDRGLSYNEQFF
j_gene: TRBJ2-3; abundance: NA; d_gene: TRBD2; v_gene: TRBV2; CDR3nt: TGTGCCAGCAGTGGAACTAGCGGGGGGGCGACAGATACGCAGTATTTT; CDR3aa: CASSGTSGGATDTQYF
j_gene: TRBJ1-1; abundance: NA; d_gene: NA; v_gene: TRBV9; CDR3nt: TGTGCCAGCAGCGCCCTCGGGGGGCTAGGCACTGAAGCTTTCTTT; CDR3aa: CASSALGGLGTEAFF
j_gene: TRBJ1-1; abundance: NA; d_gene: NA; v_gene: TRBV19; CDR3nt: TGTGCCACCTTGTTGTACACTGAAGCTTTCTTT; CDR3aa: CATLLYTEAFF
j_gene: TRBJ2-5; abundance: NA; d_gene: NA; v_gene: TRBV4-1; CDR3nt: TGCGCCAGCAGCCGAGACAGTTCCCAAGAGACCCAGTACTTC; CDR3aa: CASSRDSSQETQYF
j_gene: TRBJ1-5; abundance: NA; d_gene: NA; v_gene: TRBV19; CDR3nt: TGTGCCAGTAGTATAGCCCAGGATCAGCCCCAGCATTTT; CDR3aa: CASSIAQDQPQHF
j_gene: TRBJ1-2; abundance: NA; d_gene: TRBD1; v_gene: TRBV4-3; CDR3nt: TGCGCCAGCAGCCAAGATACGCAGGGGGTTTACTATGGCTACACCTTC; CDR3aa: CASSQDTQGVYYGYTF
j_gene: TRBJ1-1; abundance: NA; d_gene: NA; v_gene: TRBV5-5; CDR3nt: TGTGCCAGCAGCTTGTCAGGGGTAGAAACTGAAGCTTTCTTT; CDR3aa: CASSLSGVETEAFF
j_gene: TRBJ1-6; abundance: NA; d_gene: NA; v_gene: TRBV7-8; CDR3nt: TGTGCCAGCAGCTTACAGGAAGATGGACCCCTCCACTTT; CDR3aa: CASSLQEDGPLHF
j_gene: TRBJ2-3; abundance: NA; d_gene: TRBD2; v_gene: TRBV20-1; CDR3nt: TGCAGTGCTAGTATCTTCGGGGGGGCCACAGATACGCAGTATTTT; CDR3aa: CSASIFGGATDTQYF
j_gene: TRBJ2-7; abundance: NA; d_gene: NA; v_gene: TRBV27; CDR3nt: TGTGCCAGCAGTTTTACAGCTTTCTACGAGCAGTACTTC; CDR3aa: CASSFTAFYEQYF
j_gene: TRBJ2-2; abundance: NA; d_gene: NA; v_gene: TRBV5-1; CDR3nt: TGCGCCAGCAGCTTGGCCGGGGGGCTCACCGGGGAGCTGTTTTTT; CDR3aa: CASSLAGGLTGELFF
j_gene: TRBJ1-2; abundance: NA; d_gene: NA; v_gene: TRBV19; CDR3nt: TGTGCCAGTAGGCAACAGGGATCCTATGGCTACACCTTC; CDR3aa: CASRQQGSYGYTF
j_gene: TRBJ2-1; abundance: NA; d_gene: NA; v_gene: TRBV11-2; CDR3nt: TGTGCCAGCAGCTTAAGAGGAGGCTACAATGAGCAGTTCTTC; CDR3aa: CASSLRGGYNEQFF
j_gene: TRBJ2-1; abundance: once; d_gene: NA; v_gene: TRBV10-1; CDR3nt: TGCGCCAGCAGTTTCGGGGGTGAGCAGTTCTTC; CDR3aa: CASSFGGEQFF
j_gene: TRBJ2-1; abundance: few; d_gene: TRBD1; v_gene: TRBV11-3; CDR3nt: TGTGCCAGCAGCTTAACGGGACAGGGCTCGGGGGGGCAGTTCTTC; CDR3aa: CASSLTGQGSGGQFF
j_gene: TRBJ2-3; abundance: NA; d_gene: NA; v_gene: TRBV10-3; CDR3nt: TGTGCCATCAGTGATGAGCGGGCTCGCACAGATACGCAGTATTTT; CDR3aa: CAISDERARTDTQYF
j_gene: TRBJ1-3; abundance: few; d_gene: NA; v_gene: TRBV19; CDR3nt: TGTGCCAGTACGGGAGCGTCCTCTGGAAACACCATATATTTT; CDR3aa: CASTGASSGNTIYF
j_gene: TRBJ2-6; abundance: NA; d_gene: NA; v_gene: TRBV15; CDR3nt: TGTGCCACCAGCAGAGATCCGGGCACCTCCCCAGGTGGGGCCAACGTCCTGACTTTC; CDR3aa: CATSRDPGTSPGGANVLTF
j_gene: TRBJ2-7; abundance: NA; d_gene: NA; v_gene: TRBV28; CDR3nt: TGTGCCAGCAGCCGTACAGGGTACTACGAGCAGTACTTC; CDR3aa: CASSRTGYYEQYF
j_gene: TRBJ1-1; abundance: once; d_gene: TRBD1; v_gene: TRBV24-1; CDR3nt: TGTGCCACCAGTCCAGGGGGCATCACTGAAGCTTTCTTT; CDR3aa: CATSPGGITEAFF